The 25 T cell receptor beta chains below were found in one sample sequenced in a study of molecular identifiers for immune sequencing clone quantification. One entry per CDR3 protein, called by TCRdb with MiXCR from the PCR reads. The sample consists of about half a million distinct CDR3 sequences, roughly 23% of them appearing once. The sample taken for sequencing was naive CD8+ T cells from blood, with Jurkat cell RNA spiked in. As to subset: FACS-sorted CD8+CD4-CCR7+CD45RA+ naive T cells. These receptor sequences come from a human donor in good health. Some libraries in this study had Jurkat cell RNA spiked in.

This clonotype was counted many times. The V and J genes are TRBV9 and TRBJ2-7, with D uncertain. The germline V and J ends were trimmed by 4 bases and 1 base, with 9 bases remaining between them. CDR1 is SGDLS, CDR2 YYNGEE, per germline. CDR3 size: 13 residues. Here the CDR3 DNA reads TGTGCCAGCAGCCCCAGCCTTTCCTACGAGCAGTACTTC. It yields the protein CASSPSLSYEQYF.

V and J are TRBV7-2 and TRBJ2-1, with D uncertain. The CDR3 extends over 14 amino acids. The V end lost 1 base, the J end lost 9 bases, and 13 bases lay between the germline ends. In germline, CDR1 is SGHTA, CDR2 FQGNSA. DNA of the CDR3: TGTGCCAGCAGCTTAGTGACCCCTTGGGGTGAGCAGTTCTTC. Its protein product is CASSLVTPWGEQFF.

The chain has TRBV7-9 and TRBJ2-7, with D unresolved. V lost 7 bases and J 5 bases, leaving 9 bases between the germline ends. The germline gives CDR1 SEHNR, CDR2 FQNEAQ (reference sequence). The CDR3 is made up of 11 amino acids. The chain's CDR3 is CASMGSDEQYF. The CDR3 nucleotides read TGTGCCAGCATGGGGTCCGACGAGCAGTACTTC.

This clonotype was seen ten or more times. The chain uses TRBV2 and TRBJ2-7; 9 bases line up with TRBD2. Germline CDR1 SNHLY, CDR2 FYNNEI. The CDR3 totals 16 residues. V was pared by 1 base and J by 4 bases, with 8 bases of the junction left unmatched. CDR3 in DNA: TGTGCCAGCAGTGAAGTTACGAGCGGGAGGTGGTACGAGCAGTACTTC. Its protein is CASSEVTSGRWYEQYF.

About this clonotype itself: A much more abundant neighbour one base away suggests this may be a read error. This chain joins TRBV7-2 and TRBJ2-7, with TRBD1 matching 7 bases. CDR1 is SGHTA and CDR2 is FQGNSA in the germline V gene. The CDR3 has 16 amino acids. The CDR3, as DNA: TGTGCCGGCAGCCCACCCCCCCGGGACAGAACCTACGAGCAGTACTTC. Amino acids: CAGSPPPRDRTYEQYF.

This clonotype was observed many times. The V and J genes are TRBV13 and TRBJ2-3; TRBD2 agrees at 10 bases. The trim removed 9 bases at V and 4 bases at J, leaving 7 bases unmatched. Germline assignment: CDR1 PRHDT and CDR2 FYEKMQ (reference sequence). The CDR3 extends over 14 amino acids. In DNA, the CDR3 is TGTGCCAGTATAGCGGGGGGAGAGGCAGATACGCAGTATTTT. This sequence encodes CASIAGGEADTQYF.

The rearrangement uses TRBV28 and TRBJ1-6; D ambiguous. Trimming stripped 3 bases from V and 9 bases from J, with 3 bases between. The germline V gene encodes CDR1 MDHEN and CDR2 SYDVKM. The CDR3 is 11 amino acids. CDR3 DNA: TGTGCCAGCAGTTTCCGTTCACCCCTCCACTTT. Protein: CASSFRSPLHF.

In its sample, this clonotype was seen many times. The rearrangement uses TRBV13 and TRBJ1-5; D is unclear. Per the germline V gene, CDR1 is PRHDT and CDR2 is FYEKMQ (reference sequence). Trimming took 5 bases from V and 10 from J, leaving 21 bases between them. The CDR3 contains 15 residues. This chain's CDR3 is CASSPTELPSSPQHF. Written as DNA, the CDR3 is TGTGCCAGCAGCCCAACCGAGTTGCCCAGCTCACCCCAGCATTTT. The full variable domain, in which reference TRBV13 and TRBJ1-5 provide the parts outside the CDR3, is AAGVIQSPRHLIKEKRETATLKCYPIPRHDTVYWYQQGPGQDPQFLISFYEKMQSDKGSIPDRFSAQQFSDYHSELNMSSLELGDSALYFCASSPTELPSSPQHFGDGTRLSIL.

In this sample, this clonotype turned up a few times. The chain couples TRBV4-1 to TRBJ1-1; the match to TRBD1 covers 9 bases. The CDR3 is 17 residues long. Unmatched junction bases numbered 14, after V lost 1 base and J lost 8 bases. Germline V lookup: CDR1 MGHRA, CDR2 YSYEKL. CDR3 loop: CASSQAGTGRRGNEAFF. CDR3 nucleotide sequence: TGCGCCAGCAGCCAAGCCGGGACAGGGCGTAGAGGCAACGAAGCTTTCTTT.

This clonotype was seen at least ten times. The V and J genes are TRBV5-6 and TRBJ1-5, with TRBD1 identical over 7 bases. After removal of 4 bases from V and 4 bases from J, the junction contained 5 bases not matched to a gene. The CDR3 is 14 amino acids. Germline CDR1 reads SGHDT; CDR2 reads YYEEEE. CDR3 sequence: CASSEMTGNQPQHF. The CDR3 DNA sequence: TGTGCCAGCAGCGAGATGACAGGGAATCAGCCCCAGCATTTT.

This clonotype was seen only a few times. V and J are TRBV11-2 and TRBJ2-7; 8 bases agree with TRBD1. The CDR3 extends over 15 amino acids. V lost 3 bases, J lost 4 bases, and 8 bases stayed unmatched. CDR1 is SGHAT and CDR2 is FQNNGV in the germline V gene. The chain's CDR3 is CASSFGGQGLYEQYF. Written as DNA, the CDR3 is TGTGCCAGCAGCTTCGGAGGACAGGGCTTGTACGAGCAGTACTTC.

This clonotype occurred many times. In nucleotides, the CDR3 is TGTGCCAGCAGTGACGTCCCCGCGGGTGAGCAGTTCTTC. The encoded protein is CASSDVPAGEQFF. The chain carries TRBV6-4 and TRBJ2-1; perhaps TRBD2 as D (5 bases). This CDR3 has 13 amino acids. Germline CDR1 reads MRHNA; CDR2 reads SNTAGT. Trimming removed 2 bases from V and 9 bases from J, with 11 bases in between.

This clonotype was counted a few times. Mismatch with germline at one junction end may stem from a read error. The rearrangement uses TRBV5-7 and TRBJ2-7; 7 nucleotides align to TRBD1. TRBV5-7 is treated as an ORF (open reading frame) with a function not yet certain. CDR3 length: 13 residues. DNA of the CDR3: TGTGCCAGCAGACGGACAGGCTCCCACGAGCAGTACTTC. It codes for CASRRTGSHEQYF.

To note about this clonotype: A clone one base away is much larger, so this may be a read error. The chain couples TRBV12-3 or TRBV12-4 to TRBJ2-3; D is unresolved. The CDR3 extends over 13 amino acids. Trimming pared 9 bases from V and 4 bases from J, leaving 14 bases between. The CDR3 loop is CARHPRRADTQYF. In nucleotides, the CDR3 is TGTGCCAGGCACCCTCGAAGGGCAGATACGCAGTATTTT.

This clonotype appeared a single time. Its ends do not fully match the called genes, so a read error is possible. This sequence joins TRBV7-9 and TRBJ1-5; D unclear. CDR1 is SEHNR and CDR2 is FQNEAQ in the germline V gene (reference sequence). The CDR3 length is 15 residues. This chain's CDR3 is CASNSKGSGNQPQHF. CDR3 nucleotides: TGTGCCAGCAACTCCAAGGGCAGTGGCAATCAGCCCCAGCACTTT.

The J gene is TRBJ2-7, the V gene TRBV6-2 or TRBV6-3; maybe TRBD2 (5 bases). CDR1 and CDR2 (germline): MNHEY, SVGEGT. The CDR3 is made up of 11 amino acids. V was pared by 2 bases and J by 9 bases, with 8 bases between. The CDR3 loop is CASSYTGVQYF. The CDR3 region has the DNA TGTGCCAGCAGTTACACCGGGGTGCAGTACTTC.

This clonotype was observed a handful of times. The chain is built from TRBV5-1 and TRBJ2-1, with 9 nucleotides matching TRBD2. Germline V gene sequence: CDR1 SGHRS, CDR2 YFSETQ. Trimming at V came to 1 base and at J to 9 bases, leaving 8 bases not matched to a gene. CDR3 length: 15 amino acids. CDR3 in amino acids: CASSLSSGTSSEQFF. CDR3 sequence (DNA): TGCGCCAGCAGCTTGTCTAGCGGGACATCCAGTGAGCAGTTCTTC.

This clonotype has just a few counts. The chain joins TRBV19 to TRBJ2-6; D remains ambiguous. V lost 1 base, J lost 0 bases, and 7 bases lay in between. The CDR3 is made up of 16 amino acids. Germline values: CDR1 LNHDA, CDR2 SQIVND (reference sequence). The CDR3 nucleotides read TGTGCCAGTAGTATAGCACCTAGCTCTGGGGCCAACGTCCTGACTTTC. Amino acids: CASSIAPSSGANVLTF. Complete variable domain (other parts from reference TRBV19 and TRBJ2-6): DGGITQSPKYLFRKEGQNVTLSCEQNLNHDAMYWYRQDPGQGLRLIYYSQIVNDFQKGDIAEGYSVSREKKESFPLTVTSAQKNPTAFYLCASSIAPSSGANVLTFGAGSRLTVL.

This clonotype has at least ten counts. The chain couples TRBV4-3 to TRBJ2-7; 9 nucleotides line up with TRBD2. The V segment lost 0 bases and the J segment 3 bases; nucleotides outside the gene matches: 6. The length of the CDR3 is 16 residues. The germline gives CDR1 LGHNA, CDR2 YSLEER. CDR3: CASSQDKGLASYEQYF. The CDR3 DNA is TGCGCCAGCAGCCAAGATAAAGGACTAGCGAGCTACGAGCAGTACTTC.

Of note for this clonotype: One junction end disagrees with the germline gene, perhaps due to a read error. V gene TRBV7-8 combines with J gene TRBJ2-6, with TRBD1 identical over 9 bases. Germline V gives CDR1 SGHVS, CDR2 FQNEAQ. The CDR3 extends over 21 amino acids. The CDR3 protein is CASRMSPVTGGLNSGTNVLTF. The CDR3 DNA is TGTGCCAGCAGAATGTCCCCGGTGACAGGGGGTCTGAACTCTGGGACCAACGTCCTGACTTTC.

This clonotype came up many times. The V and J genes are TRBV27 and TRBJ1-1, with no clear D. This CDR3 has 13 residues. Germline assignment: CDR1 MNHEY and CDR2 SMNVEV (reference sequence). V was shortened by 3 bases and J by 0 bases, with 5 bases between the two germline ends. In DNA, the CDR3 is TGTGCCAGCAGTTTCCAGGTGAACACTGAAGCTTTCTTT. Its translation is CASSFQVNTEAFF.

The V call is TRBV19, the J call TRBJ2-4, with D tentatively TRBD2 (6 bases). Germline assignment: CDR1 LNHDA and CDR2 SQIVND (reference sequence). The CDR3 is 13 amino acids. V was trimmed by 4 bases and J by 7 bases, leaving 11 bases between them. CDR3 sequence (DNA): TGTGCCAGTAGTAACCGGGGGAAGAACATTCAGTACTTC. Translation gives CASSNRGKNIQYF.

As for this clonotype: A junction end diverges from the germline sequence, so it may reflect a read error. The rearrangement links TRBV28 to TRBJ2-5; D possibly corresponds to TRBD2 (6 bases). CDR3 length equals 15 residues. The germline V gene encodes CDR1 MDHEN and CDR2 SYDVKM. The CDR3 nucleotides read TGTGCCAGCAGTTCCGACCTCGGGCGGAGGGAGACCCAGCACTTC. Translated: CASSSDLGRRETQHF.

This clonotype is a singleton in its sample. With a much larger clone just one base away, this may be a read error. V gene TRBV15 combines with J gene TRBJ2-2; D uncertain. V shed 3 bases and J shed 4 bases, with 9 bases lying between them. Per germline, CDR1 LNHNV and CDR2 YYDKDF (reference sequence). This CDR3 is 14 amino acids long. CDR3 coding DNA: TGTGCCACCAGCAGCCCCCCTTTCACCGGGGAGCTGTTTTTT. It codes for CATSSPPFTGELFF. Together with reference TRBV15 and TRBJ2-2, the CDR3 gives the full variable domain: DAMVIQNPRYQVTQFGKPVTLSCSQTLNHNVMYWYQQKSSQAPKLLFHYYDKDFNNEADTPDNFQSRRPNTSFCFLDIRSPGLGDTAMYLCATSSPPFTGELFFGEGSRLTVL.

This clonotype was detected many times. The chain recombines TRBV7-8 with TRBJ1-1; no definite D call. Between the trimmed V and J ends, which lost 0 bases and 0 bases, there was a span of 8 bases. Per germline, CDR1 SGHVS and CDR2 FQNEAQ. This CDR3 has 15 residues. The CDR3: CASSLAVGMNTEAFF. CDR3 bases: TGTGCCAGCAGCTTAGCGGTGGGAATGAACACTGAAGCTTTCTTT.